This TCR beta chain was captured by sequencing in a study of shared clonotypes between healthy human individuals. The wider study: Plates per donor: three CD4 naive, three CD4 memory, two CD8 naive, one CD8 memory.

Execution of the assay was at deep level. Profiled with immunoSEQ multiplex PCR; TCRdb holds only in-frame clones, not every one. The data contain more than 200,000 clones, 50% to 80% of them singletons. The TCR comes from a man under 40 in good health. The sequenced material came from memory CD4+ T cells sorted from blood. Subset meaning: CD45RA-negative fraction.

CDR3 sequence reads: CASSPGGSTGELFF. The CDR3 coding sequence is TGTGCCAGCTCACCAGGGGGATCTACCGGGGAGCTGTTTTTT. The chain carries TRBV18 and TRBJ2-2; D could derive from TRBD1 or TRBD2 (5 bases each). V lost 2 bases to trimming and J lost 5 bases, with 9 bases between them. Germline V CDR1 and CDR2: KGHSH, LQKENI. The CDR3 runs to 14 residues.